The present TCR beta chain was sequenced within a study of CD8+ T cells in alopecia areata. Broader study findings: Many expanded lesional clones persisted in scalp and blood during tofacitinib treatment. Expanded CD8+ clones among the top 100, and scalp clonality, were significantly decreased by tofacitinib. Uncertain still, given a single nonresponder, is whether baseline CD8+ expansion links to response.

As to treatment: oral pan-JAK inhibitor, 5-10 mg twice daily. Individuals with alopecia areata gave both lesional scalp punch biopsies and peripheral blood for collection. Extraction and reverse transcription of RNA yielded cDNA as the sequencing template. Clones were sequenced by immunoSEQ multiplex PCR, and TCRdb holds only the in-frame ones, with some missing. The table shows roughly 200,000 clones, with about 60% occurring only once. A note on this clone: The antigen remains unidentified.

Germline V gene sequence: CDR1 GTSNPN, CDR2 SVGIG (reference sequence). Trimming left V 4 bases short and J 0 bases short, with 12 bases between. The CDR3 spans 14 residues. This receptor was identified in a human donor with alopecia areata. The rearrangement uses TRBV30 and TRBJ1-1; D ambiguous. Sequencing was performed on CD4+ T cells sorted from blood, taken at week 4, from a patient treated with tofacitinib. CDR3 sequence (DNA): TGTGCCTGGACCCTACTGAGCTTGAACACTGAAGCTTTCTTT. Its translation is CAWTLLSLNTEAFF. The variable domain in full, completed from reference TRBV30 and TRBJ1-1, reads SQTIHQWPATLVQPVGSPLSLECTVEGTSNPNLYWYRQAAGRGLQLLFYSVGIGQISSEVPQNLSASRPQDRQFILSSKKLLLSDSGFYLCAWTLLSLNTEAFFGQGTRLTVV.